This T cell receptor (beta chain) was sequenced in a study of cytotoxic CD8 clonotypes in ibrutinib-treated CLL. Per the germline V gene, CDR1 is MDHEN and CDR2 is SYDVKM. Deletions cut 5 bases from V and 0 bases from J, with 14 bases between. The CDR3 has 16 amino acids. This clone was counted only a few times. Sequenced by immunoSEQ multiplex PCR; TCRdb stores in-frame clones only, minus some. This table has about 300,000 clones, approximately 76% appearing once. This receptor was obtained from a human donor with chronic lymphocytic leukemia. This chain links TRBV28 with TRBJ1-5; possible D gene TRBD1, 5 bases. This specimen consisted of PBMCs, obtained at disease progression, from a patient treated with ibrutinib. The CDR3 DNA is TGTGCCAGCAGTCCGGGACGGAGGTATAGCAATCAGCCCCAGCATTTT. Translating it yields CASSPGRRYSNQPQHF.